This entry is about one TCR beta chain. The target antigen is unknown. The data were taken from a study of human T cells and chemical hapten exposure. Across the whole study: Upper inner arm skin measuring roughly 2 cm by roughly 2 cm received 2% DPC for sensitization.

Overall study findings and caveats: PT1 expanded TCR numbers rose with patch test score. High-frequency TCRs, those above 1 in 1000, stayed the same after DPC sensitization.

Unique molecular identifiers were attached to individual cDNA molecules within the library. Each CDR3 protein is one row after TCRdb ran MiXCR on the RACE reads. The sample lists about 200,000 distinct CDR3 sequences, approximately 26% occurring once. CDR1 is SGHVS and CDR2 is FQNEAQ in the germline V gene. The CDR3 loop spans 14 amino acids. V shed 5 bases and J 10 bases; nucleotides not matched to a gene: 8. Time point reported: patch test 3, about 24 weeks after DPC sensitization. The sample's treatment: therapeutic diphenylcyclopropenone sensitization with weekly scalp DPC. Sample: whole blood, taken in connection with sensitization to the hapten diphenylcyclopropenone (DPC). The source is a woman aged 40-49 years with alopecia areata. Some clones in this sample may be carry-over from other donors' samples. The V call is TRBV7-8, the J call TRBJ1-4; 9 nucleotides agree with TRBD1. CDR3 protein: CASSGRDREGKLFF. DNA for the CDR3: TGTGCCAGCAGCGGCCGGGACAGGGAGGGAAAACTGTTTTTT.